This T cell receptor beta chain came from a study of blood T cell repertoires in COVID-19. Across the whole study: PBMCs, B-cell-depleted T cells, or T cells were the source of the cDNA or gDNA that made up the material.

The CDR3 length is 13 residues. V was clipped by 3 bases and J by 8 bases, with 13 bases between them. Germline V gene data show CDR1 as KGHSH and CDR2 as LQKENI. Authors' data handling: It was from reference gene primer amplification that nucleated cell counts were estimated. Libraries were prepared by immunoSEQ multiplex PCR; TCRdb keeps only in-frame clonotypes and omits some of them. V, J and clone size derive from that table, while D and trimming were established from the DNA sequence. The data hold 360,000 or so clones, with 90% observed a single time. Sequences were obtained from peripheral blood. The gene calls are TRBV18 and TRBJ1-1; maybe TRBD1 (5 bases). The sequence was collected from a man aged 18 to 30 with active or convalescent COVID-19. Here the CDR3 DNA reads TGTGCCAGCTCACCGATTGTACAGGAGGAAGCTTTCTTT. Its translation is CASSPIVQEEAFF. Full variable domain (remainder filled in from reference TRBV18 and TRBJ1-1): NAGVMQNPRHLVRRRGQEARLRCSPMKGHSHVYWYRQLPEEGLKFMVYLQKENIIDESGMPKERFSAEFPKEGPSILRIQQVVRGDSAAYFCASSPIVQEEAFFGQGTRLTVV.